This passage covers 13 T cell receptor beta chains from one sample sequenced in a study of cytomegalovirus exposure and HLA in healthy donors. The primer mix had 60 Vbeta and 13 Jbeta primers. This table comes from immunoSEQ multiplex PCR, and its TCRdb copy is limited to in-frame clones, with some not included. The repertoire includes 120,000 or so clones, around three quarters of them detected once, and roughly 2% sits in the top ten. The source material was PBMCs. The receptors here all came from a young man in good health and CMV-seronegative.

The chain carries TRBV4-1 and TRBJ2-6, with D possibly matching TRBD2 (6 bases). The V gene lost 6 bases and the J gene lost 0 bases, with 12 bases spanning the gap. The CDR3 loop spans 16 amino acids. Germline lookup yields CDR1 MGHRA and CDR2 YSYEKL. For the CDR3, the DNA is TGCGCCAGCAGTCTCGGGGAGGCCTCTGGGGCCAACGTCCTGACTTTC. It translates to CASSLGEASGANVLTF.

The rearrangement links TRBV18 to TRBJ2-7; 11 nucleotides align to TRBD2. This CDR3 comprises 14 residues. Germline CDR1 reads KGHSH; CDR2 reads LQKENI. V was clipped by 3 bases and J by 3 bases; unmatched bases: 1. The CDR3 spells CASSPGTSGYEQYV. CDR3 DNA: TGTGCCAGCTCACCCGGGACTAGCGGCTACGAGCAGTACGTC.

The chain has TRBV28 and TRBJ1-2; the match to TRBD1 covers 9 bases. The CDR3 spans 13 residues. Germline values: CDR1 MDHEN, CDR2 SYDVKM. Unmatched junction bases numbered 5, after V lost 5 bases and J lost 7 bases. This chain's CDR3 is CASSPGQGVGYTF. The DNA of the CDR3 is TGTGCCAGCAGTCCGGGACAGGGAGTTGGCTACACCTTC.

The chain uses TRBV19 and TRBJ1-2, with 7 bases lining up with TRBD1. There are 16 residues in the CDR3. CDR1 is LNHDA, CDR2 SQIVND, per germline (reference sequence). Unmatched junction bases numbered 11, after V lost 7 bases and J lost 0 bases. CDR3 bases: TGTGCCAGTAAACCGAACGACAGGGTAGCTAACTATGGCTACACCTTC. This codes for CASKPNDRVANYGYTF.

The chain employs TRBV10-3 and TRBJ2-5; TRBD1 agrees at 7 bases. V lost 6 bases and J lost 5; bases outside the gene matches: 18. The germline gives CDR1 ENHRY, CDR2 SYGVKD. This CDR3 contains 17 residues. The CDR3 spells CAISEGPGTDYRETQYF. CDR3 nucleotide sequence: TGTGCCATCAGCGAGGGGCCCGGGACAGATTACCGGGAGACCCAGTACTTC.

The CDR3 here is CASSIRPPGNQPQHF. In DNA, the CDR3 is TGTGCCAGTAGTATACGACCGCCGGGAAATCAGCCCCAGCATTTT. The chain employs TRBV19 and TRBJ1-5; D is unresolved. Germline CDR1 and CDR2: LNHDA and SQIVND (reference sequence). V lost 2 bases and J 4 bases, leaving 12 bases between the germline ends. The CDR3 runs 15 residues.

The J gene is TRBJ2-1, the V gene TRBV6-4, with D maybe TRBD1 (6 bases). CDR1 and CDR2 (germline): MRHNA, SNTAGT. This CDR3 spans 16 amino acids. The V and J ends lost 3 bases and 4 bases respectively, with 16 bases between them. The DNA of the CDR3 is TGTGCCAGCAGTGATACGGGAAAAGGGGGATACAATGAGCAGTTCTTC. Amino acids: CASSDTGKGGYNEQFF.

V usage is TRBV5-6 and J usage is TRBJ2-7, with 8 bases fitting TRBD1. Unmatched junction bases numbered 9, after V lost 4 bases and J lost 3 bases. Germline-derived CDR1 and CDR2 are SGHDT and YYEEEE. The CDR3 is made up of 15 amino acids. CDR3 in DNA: TGTGCCAGCAGCGCCGCCGGGACAGGAGTCTACGAGCAGTACTTC. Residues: CASSAAGTGVYEQYF.

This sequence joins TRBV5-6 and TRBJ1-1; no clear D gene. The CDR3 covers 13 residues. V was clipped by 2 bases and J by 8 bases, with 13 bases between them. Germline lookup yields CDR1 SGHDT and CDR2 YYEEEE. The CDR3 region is CASSFRTIWEAFF. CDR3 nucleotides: TGTGCCAGCAGCTTCAGAACAATATGGGAAGCTTTCTTT.

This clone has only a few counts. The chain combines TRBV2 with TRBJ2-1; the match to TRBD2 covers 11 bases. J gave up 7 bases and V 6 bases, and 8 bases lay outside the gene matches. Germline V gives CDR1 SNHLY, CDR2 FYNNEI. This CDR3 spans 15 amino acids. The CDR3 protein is CASRVVAGGRNEQFF. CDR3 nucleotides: TGTGCCAGCAGGGTCGTAGCGGGAGGGCGAAATGAGCAGTTCTTC.

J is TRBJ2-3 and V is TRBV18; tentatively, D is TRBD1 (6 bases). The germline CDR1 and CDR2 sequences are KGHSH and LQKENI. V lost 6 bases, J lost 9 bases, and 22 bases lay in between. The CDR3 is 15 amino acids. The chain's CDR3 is CASSKDRSLGGTQYF. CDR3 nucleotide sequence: TGTGCCAGCTCGAAAGACAGGAGTTTGGGCGGCACGCAGTATTTT.

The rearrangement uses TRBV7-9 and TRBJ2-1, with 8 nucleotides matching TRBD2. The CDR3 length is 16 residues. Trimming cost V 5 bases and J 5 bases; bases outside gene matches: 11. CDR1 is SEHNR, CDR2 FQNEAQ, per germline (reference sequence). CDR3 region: CASSLSSGMANNEQFF. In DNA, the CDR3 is TGTGCCAGCAGCCTAAGTAGCGGGATGGCCAACAATGAGCAGTTCTTC.

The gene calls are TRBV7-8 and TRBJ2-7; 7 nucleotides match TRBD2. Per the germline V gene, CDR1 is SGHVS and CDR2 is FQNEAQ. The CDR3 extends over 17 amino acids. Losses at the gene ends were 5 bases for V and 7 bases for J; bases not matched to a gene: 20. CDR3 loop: CASSHALEGLSPGEQYV. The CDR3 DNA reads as TGTGCCAGCAGCCACGCTCTCGAGGGACTATCACCTGGAGAGCAGTACGTC.